This entry lists 2 T cell receptor beta chains sequenced from one sample in a study of blood T cell repertoires in COVID-19. Here immunoSEQ multiplex PCR was the method, and the copy in TCRdb shows in-frame clones only, minus some. Among 300,000 to 400,000 clones listed, approximately 87% were seen once. The sequencing sample was made of PBMCs or T cells enriched from blood (not recorded which). The receptors stem from a woman aged 25 to 39 with acute COVID-19.

This rearrangement joins TRBV7-9 to TRBJ2-1, with 9 bases fitting TRBD2. After removal of 3 bases from V and 5 bases from J, the junction contained 8 bases not matched to a gene. CDR3 length equals 16 residues. The germline V gene has CDR1 SEHNR and CDR2 FQNEAQ (reference sequence). This CDR3 is CASSFVAGGPNNEQFF. CDR3 sequence (DNA): TGTGCCAGCAGCTTTGTGGCGGGGGGGCCCAACAATGAGCAGTTCTTC. Looking up the rest from reference TRBV7-9 and TRBJ2-1 gives the full variable domain: DTGVSQNPRHKITKRGQNVTFRCDPISEHNRLYWYRQTLGQGPEFLTYFQNEAQLEKSRLLSDRFSAERPKGSFSTLEIQRTEQGDSAMYLCASSFVAGGPNNEQFFGPGTRLTVL.

V gene TRBV5-1 combines with J gene TRBJ2-2; 9 bases agree with TRBD2. V shed 0 bases, J shed 0 bases, and the junction held 0 bases outside the gene matches. Germline assignment: CDR1 SGHRS and CDR2 YFSETQ. This CDR3 spans 16 amino acids. The chain's CDR3 is CASSLGLAANTGELFF. The CDR3 DNA follows: TGCGCCAGCAGCTTGGGACTAGCGGCGAACACCGGGGAGCTGTTTTTT.